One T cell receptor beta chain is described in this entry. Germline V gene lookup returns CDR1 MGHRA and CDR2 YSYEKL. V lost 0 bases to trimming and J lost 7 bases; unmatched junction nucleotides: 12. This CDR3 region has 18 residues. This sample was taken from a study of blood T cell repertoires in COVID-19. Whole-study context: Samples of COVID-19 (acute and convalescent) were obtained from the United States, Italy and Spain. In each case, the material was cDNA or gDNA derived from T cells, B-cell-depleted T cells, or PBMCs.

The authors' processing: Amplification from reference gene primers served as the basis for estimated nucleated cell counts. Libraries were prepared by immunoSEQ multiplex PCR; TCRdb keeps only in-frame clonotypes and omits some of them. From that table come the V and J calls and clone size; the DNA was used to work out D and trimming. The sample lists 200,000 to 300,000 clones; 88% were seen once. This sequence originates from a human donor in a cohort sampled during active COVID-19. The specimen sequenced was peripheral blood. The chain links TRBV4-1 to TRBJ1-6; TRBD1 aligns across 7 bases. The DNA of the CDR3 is TGCGCCAGCAGCCAAGATAGCGCCCTAGGGGGCGCGAATTCACCCCTCCACTTT. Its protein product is CASSQDSALGGANSPLHF.